The source of this TCR beta chain is a study of CD4+ T cells in melanoma. Trimming removed 0 bases from V and 5 bases from J; junction bases left unmatched: 1. CDR3 size: 16 residues. Germline CDR1 is LGHNA and CDR2 is YNFKEQ. Study-wide results and limits: In melanoma, neoantigen-specific CD4+ T cells reportedly differed in differentiation state.

Comments on this clone: Antigen specificity is unknown.

Profiling relied on immunoSEQ multiplex PCR, and the TCRdb table lists in-frame clones only, not all of them. The profile shows over 130,000 clones, around 90% of them singletons. The chain joins TRBV4-2 to TRBJ2-1, with 13 positions matching TRBD2. The receptor's source is a human donor with melanoma. CDR3 sequence reads: CASSQETSGGHNEQFF. CDR3 bases: TGTGCCAGCAGCCAAGAGACTAGCGGGGGGCACAATGAGCAGTTCTTC.